Following are 25 T cell receptor beta chains from one sample sequenced in a study of early T cells in non-severe SARS-CoV-2 infection. MiXCR, run by TCRdb on the 5' RACE reads, gives a single entry per CDR3 protein. The sample consists of roughly 80,000 distinct CDR3 sequences, 15% to 19% of them appearing once. The material sequenced was whole blood. These receptors came from an adult who was a healthcare worker with PCR-confirmed SARS-CoV-2 infection or an uninfected control (not recorded which).

This clonotype was observed a few times. The genes are TRBV9 and TRBJ2-3; TRBD2 aligns across 10 bases. CDR1 and CDR2 (germline): SGDLS, YYNGEE. V gave up 0 bases and J gave up 2 bases; unmatched junction bases: 6. The CDR3 loop spans 17 amino acids. The DNA of the CDR3 is TGTGCCAGCAGCGTAGTTTCGAGCGGGGGGGCCACAGATACGCAGTATTTT. This sequence encodes CASSVVSSGGATDTQYF.

This chain joins TRBV28 and TRBJ2-7; D gene ambiguous. The V gene's germline CDR1 is MDHEN and CDR2 SYDVKM. V was shortened by 7 bases and J by 4 bases, with 20 bases between the two germline ends. This CDR3 is 15 amino acids long. The CDR3 bases are TGTGCCAGCAATCGAGGTGTTACAGAGGAGTACGAGCAGTACTTC. This translates into CASNRGVTEEYEQYF.

This clonotype was counted between two and nine times. The V call is TRBV4-3, the J call TRBJ2-1; D is perhaps TRBD1 (6 bases). V dropped 2 bases and J dropped 10 bases, with 24 bases sitting between them. Per the germline V gene, CDR1 is LGHNA and CDR2 is YSLEER. The CDR3 contains 17 residues. The CDR3 spells CASSQRPVDTGFREQFF. The CDR3 DNA reads as TGCGCCAGCAGCCAACGACCGGTCGATACAGGGTTTCGAGAGCAGTTCTTC.

This clonotype came up a few times. A junction boundary mismatches the germline segment, possibly from a read error. CDR3 in amino acids: CASRQGAETFF. As DNA, the CDR3 is TGTGCCAGCAGACAGGGGGCTGAAACTTTCTTT. The V gene is TRBV6-5, the J gene TRBJ1-1; the match to TRBD1 covers 9 bases. The germline gives CDR1 MNHEY, CDR2 SVGAGI. The CDR3 consists of 11 residues.

This rearrangement joins TRBV19 to TRBJ2-5, with D perhaps TRBD2 (5 bases). Germline V gene data show CDR1 as LNHDA and CDR2 as SQIVND (reference sequence). V was shortened by 6 bases and J by 2 bases, with 10 bases between the two germline ends. The CDR3 has 13 amino acids. For the CDR3, the DNA is TGTGCCAGTAGCCAGAGGGCACAAGAGACCCAGTACTTC. This translates into CASSQRAQETQYF.

The V and J genes are TRBV6-1 and TRBJ2-1; D is undetermined. The CDR3 loop spans 12 amino acids. The V and J ends lost 4 bases and 7 bases respectively, with 8 bases between them. CDR1 and CDR2 from the germline V gene are MNHNS and SASEGT. CDR3 loop: CASSATRNEQFF. CDR3 coding DNA: TGTGCCAGCAGTGCCACAAGAAATGAGCAGTTCTTC.

The chain recombines TRBV7-3 with TRBJ2-3; 14 bases align to TRBD2. Looked up from germline, CDR1 is SGHTA and CDR2 is FQGTGA. With V trimmed by 1 base and J by 1 base, 1 base remained unmatched. The CDR3 consists of 17 residues. The CDR3 here is CASSLRGLAGGTDTQYF. In DNA form, the CDR3 reads TGTGCCAGCAGCTTAAGGGGACTAGCGGGGGGCACAGATACGCAGTATTTT.

The chain is built from TRBV5-1 and TRBJ2-7; D tentatively fits TRBD1 or TRBD2 (5 bases each). Germline assignment: CDR1 SGHRS and CDR2 YFSETQ. This CDR3 comprises 14 residues. V was clipped by 5 bases and J by 13 bases, with 25 bases between them. CDR3 region: CASRNNAAGTQHYF. The CDR3 DNA sequence: TGCGCCAGCAGGAACAATGCAGCCGGGACGCAACACTACTTC.

As regards this clonotype: The junction differs from germline at one of its ends, possibly a read error. The rearrangement joins TRBV6-5 to TRBJ2-1; 11 bases match TRBD1. The CDR3 is made up of 15 amino acids. Germline CDR1 and CDR2: MNHEY and SVGAGI. The CDR3 is CACSYRGTGGNEQFF. CDR3 nucleotides: TGTGCCTGCAGTTACAGAGGGACAGGGGGCAATGAGCAGTTCTTC.

CDR3 DNA sequence: TGTGCCAGCAGCGTAGATGAAGGAGGGACTGGCTACACCTTC. The encoded protein is CASSVDEGGTGYTF. The V and J genes are TRBV9 and TRBJ1-2, with a weak D call TRBD1 (5 bases). The CDR3 has 14 residues. Germline V gene lookup returns CDR1 SGDLS and CDR2 YYNGEE. The ends were cut back, 0 bases at V and 7 bases at J, with 13 bases in the middle.

A word on this clonotype: The conserved closing phenylalanine or tryptophan is absent in this CDR3, likely reflecting a read error. This chain uses TRBV7-3 with TRBJ2-2; the D is unclear. The germline V and J ends were trimmed by 3 bases and 6 bases, with 11 bases remaining between them. This CDR3 spans 14 amino acids. Germline V gene sequence: CDR1 SGHTA, CDR2 FQGTGA. CDR3 sequence: CASSLIGVAGELFL. In nucleotides, the CDR3 is TGTGCCAGCAGCTTGATAGGAGTCGCCGGGGAGCTGTTTCTT.

Ten or more counts support this clonotype. V is TRBV20-1 and J is TRBJ2-5; D might be TRBD1 (6 bases). Trimming pared 5 bases from V and 0 bases from J, leaving 10 bases between. Per the germline V gene, CDR1 is DFQATT and CDR2 is SNEGSKA (reference sequence). This CDR3 region has 13 residues. The chain's CDR3 is CSARYRDQETQYF. In nucleotides, the CDR3 is TGCAGTGCTCGATACAGGGACCAAGAGACCCAGTACTTC.

This chain uses TRBV19 with TRBJ2-3; 9 bases fit TRBD2. The V gene's germline CDR1 is LNHDA and CDR2 SQIVND (reference sequence). The CDR3 runs 16 residues. V shed 3 bases and J 5 bases; nucleotides not matched to a gene: 9. CDR3 residues: CASSIRGGGAVDTQYF. DNA of the CDR3: TGTGCCAGTAGTATTCGAGGCGGGGGGGCAGTAGATACGCAGTATTTT.

This clonotype was seen many times. This sequence joins TRBV27 and TRBJ2-5; D gene uncertain. V shed 4 bases and J shed 1 base, with 7 bases lying between them. Germline CDR1 MNHEY, CDR2 SMNVEV (reference sequence). The CDR3 has 13 amino acids. CDR3 protein: CASSWSSQETQYF. The DNA of the CDR3 is TGTGCCAGCAGTTGGTCGTCCCAAGAGACCCAGTACTTC.

This chain joins TRBV6-6 and TRBJ1-5, with D possibly being TRBD1 (6 bases). CDR1 MNHNY and CDR2 SVGAGI come from the germline V gene (reference sequence). There are 15 residues in the CDR3. V dropped 9 bases and J dropped 4 bases, with 19 bases sitting between them. The CDR3 sequence: CASQLDSRANQPQHF. The DNA of the CDR3 is TGTGCCAGTCAACTGGACAGTAGAGCAAATCAGCCCCAGCATTTT.

In its sample, this clonotype was seen a few times. The V and J genes are TRBV9 and TRBJ1-6; 7 positions match TRBD1. J lost 6 bases, V lost 3 bases, and 0 bases had no gene match. CDR1 is SGDLS and CDR2 is YYNGEE in the germline V gene. This CDR3 contains 13 residues. CDR3 sequence (DNA): TGTGCCAGCAGCGGACAGGGTAATTCACCCCTCCACTTT. This codes for CASSGQGNSPLHF.

This chain connects TRBV3-1 to TRBJ2-5; D is uncertain. Germline assignment: CDR1 LGHDT and CDR2 YNNKEL (reference sequence). The germline V and J ends were trimmed by 2 bases and 1 base, with 8 bases remaining between them. This CDR3 is 14 amino acids long. For the CDR3, the DNA is TGTGCCAGCAGCCAACGCTTTAGCCAAGAGACCCAGTACTTC. Translating it yields CASSQRFSQETQYF.

This clonotype has a handful of counts. The rearrangement joins TRBV29-1 to TRBJ1-5; tentative D call: TRBD1 (5 bases). The CDR3 has 12 residues. Trimming removed 4 bases from V and 2 bases from J, with 6 bases in between. Germline V CDR1 and CDR2: SQVTM, ANQGSEA. The CDR3 loop is CSVGGGNQPQHF. CDR3 coding DNA: TGCAGCGTTGGAGGGGGCAATCAGCCCCAGCATTTT.

This clonotype showed up just a few times. The chain has TRBV7-6 and TRBJ2-1; either TRBD1 or TRBD2 may fit D (5 bases each). The CDR3 contains 15 residues. Trimming removed 1 base from V and 4 bases from J, with 11 bases in between. CDR1 and CDR2 (germline): SGHVS, FNYEAQ. In DNA form, the CDR3 reads TGTGCCAGCAGCTTAGTTGGGACGGAGTACAATGAGCAGTTCTTC. It is translated as CASSLVGTEYNEQFF.

This clonotype was detected a few times. The CDR3 reads CASSLLASEQYF. For the CDR3, the DNA is TGTGCCAGCAGTTTGCTAGCATCCGAGCAGTACTTC. V is TRBV28 and J is TRBJ2-7, with D tentatively TRBD2 (5 bases). The germline V gene encodes CDR1 MDHEN and CDR2 SYDVKM. The V gene lost 3 bases and the J gene lost 6 bases, with 9 bases spanning the gap. The CDR3 has 12 residues. The variable domain in full, completed from reference TRBV28 and TRBJ2-7, reads DVKVTQSSRYLVKRTGEKVFLECVQDMDHENMFWYRQDPGLGLRLIYFSYDVKMKEKGDIPEGYSVSREKKERFSLILESASTNQTSMYLCASSLLASEQYFGPGTRLTVT.

This clonotype appeared a few times. The V and J genes are TRBV7-9 and TRBJ1-1; D possibly corresponds to TRBD1 (6 bases). CDR1 SEHNR and CDR2 FQNEAQ come from the germline V gene (reference sequence). This CDR3 is 14 amino acids long. The V gene lost 5 bases and the J gene lost 1 base, with 11 bases spanning the gap. CDR3 bases: TGTGCCAGCAGCGAGGGACACCGGAACACTGAAGCTTTCTTT. As protein: CASSEGHRNTEAFF.

This clonotype came up a few times. The rearrangement uses TRBV18 and TRBJ1-4; 9 bases map to TRBD1. Unmatched junction bases numbered 7, after V lost 6 bases and J lost 5 bases. Looked up from germline, CDR1 is KGHSH and CDR2 is LQKENI. The CDR3 is made up of 15 amino acids. The CDR3 nucleotides read TGTGCCAGCTCCCTCGTGGGACAGGGAAATGAAAAACTGTTTTTT. Protein: CASSLVGQGNEKLFF.

In this sample, this clonotype turned up a few times. The chain couples TRBV29-1 to TRBJ2-3; D might be TRBD2 (5 bases). CDR1 and CDR2 (germline): SQVTM, ANQGSEA. This CDR3 spans 13 amino acids. V was clipped by 0 bases and J by 5 bases, with 9 bases between them. CDR3 bases: TGCAGCGTTGAAGATGCTAGCTTAGATACGCAGTATTTT. It is translated as CSVEDASLDTQYF.

This clonotype was recorded at least ten times. The CDR3 coding sequence is TGTGCCAGCAGTTTACGGCGGACAGCCATCGATGAAGCTTTCTTT. It translates to CASSLRRTAIDEAFF. The chain couples TRBV12-3 or TRBV12-4 to TRBJ1-1; possibly TRBD1 for D (6 bases). CDR3 length equals 15 residues. Trimming pared 2 bases from V and 7 bases from J, leaving 17 bases between.

The gene calls are TRBV4-1 and TRBJ2-7; D unclear. This CDR3 has 14 amino acids. The V end lost 1 base, the J end lost 0 bases, and 7 bases lay between the germline ends. Per the germline V gene, CDR1 is MGHRA and CDR2 is YSYEKL. Written as DNA, the CDR3 is TGCGCCAGCAGCCAAGCGTCACACTCCTACGAGCAGTACTTC. Its protein product is CASSQASHSYEQYF.